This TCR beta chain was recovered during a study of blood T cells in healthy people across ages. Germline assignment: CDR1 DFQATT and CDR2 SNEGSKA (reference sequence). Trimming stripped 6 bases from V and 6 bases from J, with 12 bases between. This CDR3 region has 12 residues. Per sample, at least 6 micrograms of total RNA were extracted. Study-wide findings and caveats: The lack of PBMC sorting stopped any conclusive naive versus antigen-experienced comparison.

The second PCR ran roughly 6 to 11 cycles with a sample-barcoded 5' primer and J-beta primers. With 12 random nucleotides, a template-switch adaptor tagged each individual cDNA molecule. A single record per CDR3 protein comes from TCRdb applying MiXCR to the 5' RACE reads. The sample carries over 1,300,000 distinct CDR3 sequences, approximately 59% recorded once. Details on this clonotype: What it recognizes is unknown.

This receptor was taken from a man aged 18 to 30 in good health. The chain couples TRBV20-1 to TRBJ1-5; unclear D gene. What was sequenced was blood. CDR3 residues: CSASPPGQPQHF. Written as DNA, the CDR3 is TGCAGTGCAAGTCCCCCCGGTCAGCCCCAGCATTTT.